This T cell receptor beta chain was identified during a study of shared clonotypes between healthy human individuals (dated by TCRdb to about 2020). At the level of the whole study: The cohort comprised two women and a few men aged 18 to 49 years. Per donor, three plates each were used for CD4 naive and CD4 memory, two for CD8 naive, and one for CD8 memory. To estimate repertoire size and how much clonotypes are shared between individuals, the study performed deep sequencing of blood TCR repertoires from roughly five healthy adults. To increase sequencing depth and limit assay-specific biases, TCR repertoire library preparation and sequencing were carried out by different laboratories using diverse techniques. Per donor, leukapheresis produced somewhere between about 0.9 and 9.5 billion PBMCs.

Overall study results and their limits: Pairwise subsampling indicated that sequencing depth was expected to affect the degree of clonotype sharing among donors. Incomplete sequencing was indicated by rarefaction of sorted-subset datasets, despite the large sequencing depth. About 5% of naive CD4, 3.5% of naive CD8, about 2.1% of memory CD4, and 0.35% to 0.5% of memory CD8 clonotypes were shared across several donors. Higher generation probabilities were observed for clonotypes shared by all four sorted-subset donors than for non-shared clonotypes. Naive subsets generally had larger estimated clonotype richness than memory subsets. The small number of donors limited the genetic and exposure-history diversity represented. Sampling was restricted to blood, and TCR repertoires in tissue are likely to differ from TCR repertoires in blood.

About this clone: Its antigen is still unknown. No much larger clonotype is one base removed from it; base qualities were not supplied.

Healthy HIV-negative adults with no recently reported acute infections or vaccinations were included as donors. Every donor was a Caucasian adult residing in Nashville, Tennessee, USA. CD4+ T cells were enriched by magnetic negative selection, after which naive cells were positively selected on CD45RA and the negative fraction was taken as the memory subset. After blood collection by leukapheresis, PBMCs were isolated using Ficoll-Histopaque density gradient centrifugation and then cryopreserved in the vapor phase of liquid nitrogen. Purity and quantity of every magnetically sorted T cell population were checked by analytical flow cytometry. Genomic DNA was isolated from each sorted fraction and quantified by UV absorbance on a Nanodrop 2000c. Using the deep immunoSEQ assay, multiplex PCR amplified TCR CDR3 regions from genomic DNA. Extracted genomic DNA from each cell subset was distributed evenly across all wells of several immunoSEQ 96-well plates, and each plate was treated as a replicate. For sorted subsets, roughly 0.2 ug genomic DNA, equal to 25,000 to 35,000 T cell genomes, was loaded into each replicate PCR. Purified libraries were quantified with a Qubit 3.0 fluorometer, sized on a Bioanalyzer 2100, and re-quantified with the KAPA Library Quantification kit. Each immunoSEQ 96-well plate was sequenced on its own single-read 150-cycle Illumina NextSeq 550 flow cell. The source study handled its data this way. Because the immunoSEQ output held only junctional sequences and lacked quality scores, the filtering could not match the filtering applied to full-length reads. To assign V/J genes and CDR3, sequences were annotated using PyIR, a Python wrapper for IgBLAST v1.9, with IMGT germline references. Reads were removed for weak V/J assignments (E-value above 1e-6), missing CDR3, stop codons, out-of-frame junctions, or ambiguous translated residues. A V3J clonotype was defined by an identical inferred V gene, J gene, and CDR3 amino acid sequence. To compute the percentage overlap between repertoires, the number of shared unique clonotypes was divided by the size of the smaller repertoire. Richness of each repertoire was evaluated using RTK rarefaction, the Chao1 estimator, and Recon v2.1 estimates of unobserved clonotypes. Generation probabilities for all TCRbeta clonotypes obtained by the gDNA method from a handful of donors were computed using OLGA. TCRdb retrieved this table from immuneACCESS and kept in-frame rearrangements only. Not all clones are present; in checked studies, unresolved V genes account for under half, and no reason is known for the remainder. V and J calls and clone size are those listed in that table; D and trimming were worked out from the DNA. The sample contains 1,500,000 or so clones, approximately 98.5% of them found a single time. Together, the top ten hold around 0.38% of the sample.

The CDR1 and CDR2 encoded by the germline V gene are SGHRS and YFSETQ. The CDR3 runs 16 amino acids, cysteine and phenylalanine included. Kept here is only the CDR3 DNA, which spans 48 bases and is read in frame from base 1. For this chain, trimming is 3 bases at the V end and 1 base at the J end, and the number of junction bases without a gene match is 8. The material sequenced was naive CD4+ T cells sorted from blood. Sample cell subset or site, as interpreted from the label and publication: CD45RA+ positively selected. The chain is assembled from TRBV5-1 and TRBJ2-5, with 8 bases aligning to TRBD1. The TCR comes from a man aged 30-40 years in good health. The CDR3 in this case is CASSSGRGRGQETQYF. Read as DNA, the sequence is TGCGCCAGCAGCTCCGGCAGGGGGCGCGGCCAAGAGACCCAGTACTTC.